This T cell receptor beta chain was captured by sequencing in a study of beta chain features in type 1 diabetes. This clone occurred a few times. What it recognizes is unknown. Trimming left V 2 bases short and J 0 bases short, with 17 bases between. Per the germline V gene, CDR1 is GTSNPN and CDR2 is SVGIG (reference sequence). There are 18 residues in the CDR3. By way of CD45RO/CCR7/CD25/CD127/CD95/CD27, the CD4+ regulatory, stem cell-like memory, central memory and naive cells were sorted. Study-wide results and limits: Relative to healthy donors, patients appeared to have naive, central memory and Treg TCRB repertoires that were more similar. Patients with Type 1 diabetes showed moderately but significantly shorter TCRB CDR3s in all four CD4+ subsets.

Isolated RNA was reverse transcribed in full, so expressed TCRB transcripts were sequenced. Assay used: immunoSEQ multiplex PCR; TCRdb lists only in-frame clones, some missing. The sample shows hundreds of thousands of clones, roughly 13% of them seen only once. The source is a man aged 18 to 30 with type 1 diabetes. The rearrangement uses TRBV30 and TRBJ2-6; a weak D match, TRBD2 (5 bases). Sequences were obtained from naive CD4+ T cells from blood. The CDR3 is CAWSNRGKRPSGANVLTF. The CDR3 nucleotides read TGTGCCTGGAGTAACCGAGGGAAAAGACCCTCTGGGGCCAACGTCCTGACTTTC.